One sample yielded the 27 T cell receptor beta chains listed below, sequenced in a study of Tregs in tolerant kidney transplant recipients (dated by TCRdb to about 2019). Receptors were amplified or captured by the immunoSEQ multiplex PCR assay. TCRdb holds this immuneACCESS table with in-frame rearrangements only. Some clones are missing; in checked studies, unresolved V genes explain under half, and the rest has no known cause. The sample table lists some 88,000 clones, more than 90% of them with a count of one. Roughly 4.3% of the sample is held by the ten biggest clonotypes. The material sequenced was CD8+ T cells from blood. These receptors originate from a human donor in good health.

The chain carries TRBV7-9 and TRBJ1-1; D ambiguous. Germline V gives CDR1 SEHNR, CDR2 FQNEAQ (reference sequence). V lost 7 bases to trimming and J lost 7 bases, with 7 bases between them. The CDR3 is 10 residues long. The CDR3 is CASKGVEAFF. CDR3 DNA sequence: TGTGCCAGCAAGGGTGTTGAAGCTTTCTTT.

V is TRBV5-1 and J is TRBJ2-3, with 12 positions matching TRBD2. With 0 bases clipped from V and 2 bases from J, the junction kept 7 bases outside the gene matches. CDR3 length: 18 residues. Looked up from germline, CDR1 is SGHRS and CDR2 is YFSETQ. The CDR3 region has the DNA TGCGCCAGCAGCTTGGAACTAGCGGGGGGATGGGACACAGATACGCAGTATTTT. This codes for CASSLELAGGWDTDTQYF.

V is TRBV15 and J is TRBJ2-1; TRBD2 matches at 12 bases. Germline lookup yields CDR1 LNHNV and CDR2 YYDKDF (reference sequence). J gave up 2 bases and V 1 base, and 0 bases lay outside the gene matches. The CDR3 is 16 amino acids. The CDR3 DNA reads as TGTGCCACCAGCAGAGGGACTAGCGGGACCTACAATGAGCAGTTCTTC. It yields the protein CATSRGTSGTYNEQFF.

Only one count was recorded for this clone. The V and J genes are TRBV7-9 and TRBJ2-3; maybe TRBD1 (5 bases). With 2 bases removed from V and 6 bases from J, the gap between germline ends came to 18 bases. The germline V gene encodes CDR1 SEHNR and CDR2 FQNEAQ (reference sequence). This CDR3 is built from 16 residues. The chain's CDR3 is CASSLQDTVAGDTQYF. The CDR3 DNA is TGTGCCAGCAGCTTACAGGACACGGTGGCCGGGGATACGCAGTATTTT.

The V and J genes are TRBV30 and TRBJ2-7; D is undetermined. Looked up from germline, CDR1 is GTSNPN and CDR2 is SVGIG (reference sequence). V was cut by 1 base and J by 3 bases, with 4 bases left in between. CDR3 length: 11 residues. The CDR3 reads CAWSDIYEQYF. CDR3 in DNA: TGTGCCTGGAGTGACATCTACGAGCAGTACTTC.

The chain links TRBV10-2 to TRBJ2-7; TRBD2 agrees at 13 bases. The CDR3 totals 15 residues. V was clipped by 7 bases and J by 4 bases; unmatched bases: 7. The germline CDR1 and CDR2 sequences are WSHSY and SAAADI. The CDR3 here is CASISGTSGIYEQYF. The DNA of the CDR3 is TGCGCCAGCATCTCCGGGACTAGCGGGATTTACGAGCAGTACTTC.

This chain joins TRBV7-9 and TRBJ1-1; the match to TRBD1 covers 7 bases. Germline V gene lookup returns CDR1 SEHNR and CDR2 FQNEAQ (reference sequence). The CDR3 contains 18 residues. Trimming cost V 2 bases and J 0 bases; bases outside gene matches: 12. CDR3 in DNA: TGTGCCAGCAGCTTAAGACCGGGACAGAAACATATGAACACTGAAGCTTTCTTT. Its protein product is CASSLRPGQKHMNTEAFF.

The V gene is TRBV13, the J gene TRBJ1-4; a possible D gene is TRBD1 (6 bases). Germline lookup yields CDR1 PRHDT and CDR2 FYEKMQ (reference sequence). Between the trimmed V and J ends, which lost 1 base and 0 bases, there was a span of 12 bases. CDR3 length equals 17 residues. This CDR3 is CASSLEEEGATNEKLFF. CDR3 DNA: TGTGCCAGCAGCTTAGAGGAAGAGGGGGCAACTAATGAAAAACTGTTTTTT.

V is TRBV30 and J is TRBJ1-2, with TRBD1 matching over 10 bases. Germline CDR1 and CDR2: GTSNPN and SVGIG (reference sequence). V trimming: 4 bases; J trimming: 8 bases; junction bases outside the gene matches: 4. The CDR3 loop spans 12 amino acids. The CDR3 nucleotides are TGTGCCTGGATGACAGGGGGCTGGGGCTACACCTTC. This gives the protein CAWMTGGWGYTF.

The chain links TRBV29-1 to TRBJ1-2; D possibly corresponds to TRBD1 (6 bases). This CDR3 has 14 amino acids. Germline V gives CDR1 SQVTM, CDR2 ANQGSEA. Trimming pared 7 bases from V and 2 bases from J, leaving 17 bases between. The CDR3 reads CSGERLGQNYGYTF. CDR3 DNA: TGCAGCGGCGAGCGACTAGGACAGAACTATGGCTACACCTTC. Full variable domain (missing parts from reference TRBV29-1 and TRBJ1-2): SAVISQKPSRDICQRGTSLTIQCQVDSQVTMMFWYRQQPGQSLTLIATANQGSEATYESGFVIDKFPISRPNLTFSTLTVSNMSPEDSSIYLCSGERLGQNYGYTFGSGTRLTVV.

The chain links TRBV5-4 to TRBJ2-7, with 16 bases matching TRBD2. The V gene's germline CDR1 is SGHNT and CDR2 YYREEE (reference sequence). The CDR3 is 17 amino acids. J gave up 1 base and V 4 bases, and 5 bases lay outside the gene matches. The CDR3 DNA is TGTGCCAGCAGCGAGGGACTAGCGGGAGGGCGATCCTACGAGCAGTACTTC. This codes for CASSEGLAGGRSYEQYF.

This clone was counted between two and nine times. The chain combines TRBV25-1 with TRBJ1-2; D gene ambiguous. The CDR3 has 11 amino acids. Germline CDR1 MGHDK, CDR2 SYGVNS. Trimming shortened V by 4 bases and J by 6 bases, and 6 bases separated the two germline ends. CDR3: CASSAPNGYTF. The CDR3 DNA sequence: TGTGCCAGCAGTGCCCCTAATGGCTACACCTTC.

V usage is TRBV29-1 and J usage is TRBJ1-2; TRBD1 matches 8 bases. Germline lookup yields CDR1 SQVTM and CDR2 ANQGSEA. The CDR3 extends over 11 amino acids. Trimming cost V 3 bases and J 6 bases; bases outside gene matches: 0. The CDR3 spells CSVEDRDGYTF. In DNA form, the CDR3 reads TGCAGCGTTGAGGACAGGGATGGCTACACCTTC.

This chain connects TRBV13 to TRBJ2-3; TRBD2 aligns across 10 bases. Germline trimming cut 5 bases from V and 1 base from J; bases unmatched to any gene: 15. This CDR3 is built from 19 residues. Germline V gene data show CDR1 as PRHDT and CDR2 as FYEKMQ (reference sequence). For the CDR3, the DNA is TGTGCCAGCAGCCACACACCCGATAGCGGGGGGTATCGCACAGATACGCAGTATTTT. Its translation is CASSHTPDSGGYRTDTQYF.

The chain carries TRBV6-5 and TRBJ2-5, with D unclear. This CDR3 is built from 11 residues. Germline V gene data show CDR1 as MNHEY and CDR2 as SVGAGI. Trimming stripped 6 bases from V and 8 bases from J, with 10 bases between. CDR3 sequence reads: CASSHSLTQYF. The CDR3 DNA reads TGTGCCAGCAGCCACTCCCTCACCCAGTACTTC.

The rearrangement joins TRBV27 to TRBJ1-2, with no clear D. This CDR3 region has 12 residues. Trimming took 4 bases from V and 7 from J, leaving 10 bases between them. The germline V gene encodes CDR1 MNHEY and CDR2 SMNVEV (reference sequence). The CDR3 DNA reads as TGTGCCAGCAGTTCCCCCTTCTTTGGCTACACCTTC. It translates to CASSSPFFGYTF.

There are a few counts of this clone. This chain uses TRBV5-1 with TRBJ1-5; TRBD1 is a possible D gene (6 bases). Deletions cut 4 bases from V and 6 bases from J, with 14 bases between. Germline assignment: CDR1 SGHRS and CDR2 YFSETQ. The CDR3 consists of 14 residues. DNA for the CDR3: TGCGCCAGCAGCCGAAACAGGGACGGTCAGCCCCAGCATTTT. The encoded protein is CASSRNRDGQPQHF. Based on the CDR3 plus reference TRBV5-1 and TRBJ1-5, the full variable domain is KAGVTQTPRYLIKTRGQQVTLSCSPISGHRSVSWYQQTPGQGLQFLFEYFSETQRNKGNFPGRFSGRQFSNSRSEMNVSTLELGDSALYLCASSRNRDGQPQHFGDGTRLSIL.

CDR3 residues: CASSLQGAGYGYTF. As DNA, the CDR3 is TGTGCCAGCAGTTTACAGGGGGCCGGCTATGGCTACACCTTC. This rearrangement joins TRBV27 to TRBJ1-2; 8 bases are a match to TRBD1. Germline loops: CDR1 MNHEY, CDR2 SMNVEV (reference sequence). CDR3 length: 14 amino acids. The junction had 3 bases not matched to a gene; V was cut back by 2 bases and J by 4 bases.

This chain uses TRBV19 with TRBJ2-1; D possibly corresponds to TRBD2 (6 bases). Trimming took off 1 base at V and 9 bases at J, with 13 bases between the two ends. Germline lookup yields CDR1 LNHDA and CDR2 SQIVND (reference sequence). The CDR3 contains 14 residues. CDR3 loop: CASSIGEEATEQFF. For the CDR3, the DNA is TGTGCCAGTAGTATAGGGGAGGAGGCCACTGAGCAGTTCTTC.

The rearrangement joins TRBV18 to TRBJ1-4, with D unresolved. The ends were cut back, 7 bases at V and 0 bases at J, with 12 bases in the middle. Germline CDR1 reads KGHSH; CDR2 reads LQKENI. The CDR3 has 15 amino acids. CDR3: CASCVGVATNEKLFF. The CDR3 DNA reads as TGTGCCAGCTGCGTGGGAGTCGCAACTAATGAAAAACTGTTTTTT.

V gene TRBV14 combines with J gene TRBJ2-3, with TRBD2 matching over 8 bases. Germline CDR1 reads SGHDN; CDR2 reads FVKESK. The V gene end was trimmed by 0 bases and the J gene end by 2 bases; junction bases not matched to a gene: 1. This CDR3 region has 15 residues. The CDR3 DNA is TGTGCCAGCAGCCAAGAGGGACTAGACACAGATACGCAGTATTTT. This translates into CASSQEGLDTDTQYF.

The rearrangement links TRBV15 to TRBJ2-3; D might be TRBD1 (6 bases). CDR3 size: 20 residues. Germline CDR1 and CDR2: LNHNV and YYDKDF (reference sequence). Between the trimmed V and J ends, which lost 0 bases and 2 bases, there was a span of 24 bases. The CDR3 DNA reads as TGTGCCACCAGCAGAGATCATTCCTCCATTACAGGGTTAGTCACAGATACGCAGTATTTT. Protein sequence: CATSRDHSSITGLVTDTQYF.

This CDR3 reads CASRRTPTSTDTQYF. The CDR3 DNA reads TGTGCCAGCAGACGGACCCCAACTAGCACAGATACGCAGTATTTT. This sequence joins TRBV27 and TRBJ2-3; D unclear. The V end lost 6 bases, the J end lost 0 bases, and 13 bases lay between the germline ends. The germline gives CDR1 MNHEY, CDR2 SMNVEV (reference sequence). This CDR3 region has 15 residues.

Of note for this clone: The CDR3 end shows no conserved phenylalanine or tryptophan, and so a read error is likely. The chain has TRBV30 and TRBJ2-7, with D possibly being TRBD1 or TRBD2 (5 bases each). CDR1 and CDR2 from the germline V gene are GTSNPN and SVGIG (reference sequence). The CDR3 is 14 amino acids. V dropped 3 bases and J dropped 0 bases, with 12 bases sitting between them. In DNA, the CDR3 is TGTGCCTGGAGCTCCGGGACCTCCTCCTACGAGCAGTACCTC. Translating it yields CAWSSGTSSYEQYL.

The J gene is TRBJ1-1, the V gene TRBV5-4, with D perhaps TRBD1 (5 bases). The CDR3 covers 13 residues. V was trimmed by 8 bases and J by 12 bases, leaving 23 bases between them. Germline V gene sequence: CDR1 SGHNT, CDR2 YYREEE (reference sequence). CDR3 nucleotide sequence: TGTGCCAGTCCGGGGGAAGGAACCCCCGGGTCTTTCTTT. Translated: CASPGEGTPGSFF.

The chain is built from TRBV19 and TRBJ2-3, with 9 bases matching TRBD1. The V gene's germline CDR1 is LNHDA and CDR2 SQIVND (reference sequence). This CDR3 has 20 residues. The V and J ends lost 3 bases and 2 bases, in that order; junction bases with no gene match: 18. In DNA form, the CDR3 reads TGTGCCAGTAGTATCTGGGGGACAGGGCGCCTCCTTACCCTCACAGATACGCAGTATTTT. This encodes CASSIWGTGRLLTLTDTQYF.

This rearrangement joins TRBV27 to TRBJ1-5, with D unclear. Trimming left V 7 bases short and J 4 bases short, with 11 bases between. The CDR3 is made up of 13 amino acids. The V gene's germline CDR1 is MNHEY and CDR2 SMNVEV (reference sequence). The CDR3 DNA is TGTGCCAGCACCTGGGGTAAGAATCAGCCCCAGCATTTT. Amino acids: CASTWGKNQPQHF.